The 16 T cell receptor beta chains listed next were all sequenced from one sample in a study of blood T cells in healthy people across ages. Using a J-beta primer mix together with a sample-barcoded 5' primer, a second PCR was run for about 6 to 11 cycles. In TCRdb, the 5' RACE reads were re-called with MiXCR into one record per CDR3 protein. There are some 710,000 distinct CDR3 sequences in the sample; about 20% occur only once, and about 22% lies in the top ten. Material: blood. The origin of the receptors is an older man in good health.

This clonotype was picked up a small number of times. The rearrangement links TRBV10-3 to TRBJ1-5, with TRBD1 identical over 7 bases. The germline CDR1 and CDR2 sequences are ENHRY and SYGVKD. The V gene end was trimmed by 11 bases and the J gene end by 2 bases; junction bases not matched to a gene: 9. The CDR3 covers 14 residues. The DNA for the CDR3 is TGTGCCTCTCGCCAGGGGGGCGGCAATCAGCCCCAGCATTTT. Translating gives CASRQGGGNQPQHF.

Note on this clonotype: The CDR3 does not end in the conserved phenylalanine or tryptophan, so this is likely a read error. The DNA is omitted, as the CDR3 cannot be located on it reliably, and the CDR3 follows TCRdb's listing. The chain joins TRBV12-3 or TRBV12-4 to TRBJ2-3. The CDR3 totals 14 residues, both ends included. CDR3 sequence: CASKLDKGTDTEYS.

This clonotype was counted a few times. CDR3 protein: CASSLSGNVNEKLFF. CDR3 DNA sequence: TGTGCCAGCAGCTTAAGCGGCAACGTAAATGAAAAACTGTTTTTT. The rearrangement joins TRBV7-6 to TRBJ1-4; D is ambiguous. The CDR3 extends over 15 amino acids. Germline V gives CDR1 SGHVS, CDR2 FNYEAQ. V lost 2 bases, J lost 5 bases, and 12 bases lay in between. Full variable domain (outside the CDR3, taken from reference TRBV7-6 and TRBJ1-4): GAGVSQSPRYKVTKRGQDVALRCDPISGHVSLYWYRQALGQGPEFLTYFNYEAQQDKSGLPNDRFSAERPEGSISTLTIQRTEQRDSAMYRCASSLSGNVNEKLFFGSGTQLSVL.

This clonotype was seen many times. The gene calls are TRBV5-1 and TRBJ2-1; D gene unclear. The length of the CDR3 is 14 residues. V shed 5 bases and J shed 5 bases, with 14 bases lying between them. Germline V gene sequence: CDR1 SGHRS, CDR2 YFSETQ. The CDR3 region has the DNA TGCGCCAGCAGTTTTGGTACGGCAGACAATGAGCAGTTCTTC. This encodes CASSFGTADNEQFF.

The chain's CDR3 is CASSLTGAGLSTDTQYF. The CDR3 DNA reads as TGTGCCAGCAGTCTTACTGGGGCGGGCCTTAGCACAGATACGCAGTATTTT. This chain joins TRBV12-3 or TRBV12-4 and TRBJ2-3; either TRBD1 or TRBD2 may supply D (5 bases each). This CDR3 has 17 residues. V dropped 5 bases and J dropped 0 bases, with 18 bases sitting between them.

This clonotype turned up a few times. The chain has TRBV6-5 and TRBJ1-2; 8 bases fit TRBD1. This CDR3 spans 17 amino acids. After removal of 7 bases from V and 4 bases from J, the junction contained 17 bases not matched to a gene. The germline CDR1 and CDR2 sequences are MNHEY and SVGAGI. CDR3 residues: CASIGGQGLATTYGYTF. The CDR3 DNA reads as TGTGCCAGCATCGGTGGACAGGGCTTGGCCACAACCTATGGCTACACCTTC.

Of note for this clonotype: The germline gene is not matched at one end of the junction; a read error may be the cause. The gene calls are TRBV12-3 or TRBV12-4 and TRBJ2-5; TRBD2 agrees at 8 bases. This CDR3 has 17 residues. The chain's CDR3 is CASILVRGSGDYNEPFF. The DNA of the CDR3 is TGTGCCAGCATTCTAGTAAGGGGTAGCGGGGATTACAATGAGCCGTTCTTC.

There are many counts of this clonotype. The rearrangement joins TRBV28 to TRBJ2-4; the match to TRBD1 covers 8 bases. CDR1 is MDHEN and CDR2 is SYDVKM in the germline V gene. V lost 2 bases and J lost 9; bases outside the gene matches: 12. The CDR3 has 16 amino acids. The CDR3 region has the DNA TGTGCCAGCAGTTTAGAGGGAGGACAGGGTTGGGGCATTCAGTACTTC. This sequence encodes CASSLEGGQGWGIQYF.

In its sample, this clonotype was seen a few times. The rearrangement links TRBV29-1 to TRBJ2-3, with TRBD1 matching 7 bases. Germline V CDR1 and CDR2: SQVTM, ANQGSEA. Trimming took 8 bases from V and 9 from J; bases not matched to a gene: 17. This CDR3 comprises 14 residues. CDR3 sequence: CSLSPNHRGETQYF. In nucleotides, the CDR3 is TGCAGCTTGTCCCCCAACCACAGGGGAGAGACGCAGTATTTT.

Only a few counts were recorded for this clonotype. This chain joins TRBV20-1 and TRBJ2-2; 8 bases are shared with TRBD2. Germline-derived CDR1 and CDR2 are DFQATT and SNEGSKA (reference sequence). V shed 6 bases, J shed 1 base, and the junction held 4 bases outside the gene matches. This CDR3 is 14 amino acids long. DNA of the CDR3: TGCAGTGCGGTCAGCGGGGGGAACACCGGGGAGCTGTTTTTT. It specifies CSAVSGGNTGELFF.

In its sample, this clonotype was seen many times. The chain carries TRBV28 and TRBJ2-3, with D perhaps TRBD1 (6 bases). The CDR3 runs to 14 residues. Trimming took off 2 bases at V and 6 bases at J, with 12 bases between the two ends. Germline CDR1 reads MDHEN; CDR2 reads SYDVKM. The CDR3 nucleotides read TGTGCCAGCAGTTTACCGGCAGGGGTCGATACGCAGTATTTT. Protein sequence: CASSLPAGVDTQYF.

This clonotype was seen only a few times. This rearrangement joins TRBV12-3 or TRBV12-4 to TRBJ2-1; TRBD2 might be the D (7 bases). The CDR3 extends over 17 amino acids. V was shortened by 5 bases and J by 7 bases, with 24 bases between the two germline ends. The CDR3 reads CASSLLDRGGARNEQFF. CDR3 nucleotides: TGTGCCAGCAGTCTCCTAGACCGAGGGGGGGCGCGGAATGAGCAGTTCTTC.

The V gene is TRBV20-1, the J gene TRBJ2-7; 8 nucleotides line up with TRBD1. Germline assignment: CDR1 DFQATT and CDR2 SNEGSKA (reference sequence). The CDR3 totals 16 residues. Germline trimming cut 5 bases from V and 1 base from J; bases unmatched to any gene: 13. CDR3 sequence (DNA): TGCAGTGCTCAGGCTAGAGGACAGGGATCATCCTACGAGCAGTACTTC. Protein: CSAQARGQGSSYEQYF.

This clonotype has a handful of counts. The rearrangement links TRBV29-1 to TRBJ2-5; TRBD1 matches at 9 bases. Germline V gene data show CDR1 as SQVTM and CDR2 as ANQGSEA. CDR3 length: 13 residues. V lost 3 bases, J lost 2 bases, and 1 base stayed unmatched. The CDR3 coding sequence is TGCAGCGTTGAGGGGACAGGGCAAGAGACCCAGTACTTC. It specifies CSVEGTGQETQYF.

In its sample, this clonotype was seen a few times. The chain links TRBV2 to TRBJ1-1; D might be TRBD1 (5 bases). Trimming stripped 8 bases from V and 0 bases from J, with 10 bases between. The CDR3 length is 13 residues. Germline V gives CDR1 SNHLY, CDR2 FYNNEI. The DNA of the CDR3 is TGTGCCAGCCCGGGACGGTTGAACACTGAAGCTTTCTTT. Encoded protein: CASPGRLNTEAFF.

DNA of the CDR3: TGTGCCAGCAAGCTAAGTGCCCTTTCATGGCAAGAGACCCAGTACTTC. Translating it yields CASKLSALSWQETQYF. The chain links TRBV27 to TRBJ2-5, with D uncertain. The CDR3 consists of 16 residues. The germline CDR1 and CDR2 sequences are MNHEY and SMNVEV (reference sequence). Trimming pared 7 bases from V and 2 bases from J, leaving 20 bases between.